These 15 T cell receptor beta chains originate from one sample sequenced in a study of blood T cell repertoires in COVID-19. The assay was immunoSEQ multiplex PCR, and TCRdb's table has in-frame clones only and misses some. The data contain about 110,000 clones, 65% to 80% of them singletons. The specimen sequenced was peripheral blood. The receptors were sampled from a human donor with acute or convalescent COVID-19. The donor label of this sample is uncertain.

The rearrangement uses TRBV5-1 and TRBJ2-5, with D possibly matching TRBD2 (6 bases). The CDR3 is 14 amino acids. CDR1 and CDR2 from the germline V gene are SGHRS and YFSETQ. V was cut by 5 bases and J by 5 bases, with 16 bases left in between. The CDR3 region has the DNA TGCGCCAGCAGTTTCCTTCTAGGAGGGGAGACCCAGTACTTC. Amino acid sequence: CASSFLLGGETQYF.

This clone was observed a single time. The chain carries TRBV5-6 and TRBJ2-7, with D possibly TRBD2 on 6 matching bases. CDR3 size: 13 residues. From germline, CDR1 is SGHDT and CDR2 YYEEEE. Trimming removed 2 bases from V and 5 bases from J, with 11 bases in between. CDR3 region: CASSFDGTDEQYV. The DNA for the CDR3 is TGTGCCAGCAGCTTCGACGGGACTGACGAGCAGTACGTC.

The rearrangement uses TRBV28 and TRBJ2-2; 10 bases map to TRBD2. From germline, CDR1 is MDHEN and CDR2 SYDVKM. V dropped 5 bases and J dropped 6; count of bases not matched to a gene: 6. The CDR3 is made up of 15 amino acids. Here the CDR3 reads CASSPPLAGAGELFF. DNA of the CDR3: TGTGCCAGCAGTCCACCCCTAGCGGGGGCCGGGGAGCTGTTTTTT. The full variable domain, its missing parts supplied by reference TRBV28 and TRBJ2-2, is DVKVTQSSRYLVKRTGEKVFLECVQDMDHENMFWYRQDPGLGLRLIYFSYDVKMKEKGDIPEGYSVSREKKERFSLILESASTNQTSMYLCASSPPLAGAGELFFGEGSRLTVL.

The CDR3: CASSQRGDPRDTQYF. The CDR3 nucleotides are TGTGCCAGCTCACAGCGGGGGGACCCCCGGGATACGCAGTATTTT. The chain uses TRBV18 and TRBJ2-3; 9 nucleotides match TRBD2. The V gene end was trimmed by 4 bases and the J gene end by 6 bases; junction bases not matched to a gene: 8. Germline CDR1 reads KGHSH; CDR2 reads LQKENI. The CDR3 totals 15 residues.

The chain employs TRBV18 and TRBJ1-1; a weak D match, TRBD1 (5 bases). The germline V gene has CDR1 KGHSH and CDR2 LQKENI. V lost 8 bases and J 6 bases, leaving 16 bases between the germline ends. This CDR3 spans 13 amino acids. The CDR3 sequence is CASLLQGTAEAFF. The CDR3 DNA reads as TGTGCCAGCCTCTTGCAGGGAACCGCTGAAGCTTTCTTT.

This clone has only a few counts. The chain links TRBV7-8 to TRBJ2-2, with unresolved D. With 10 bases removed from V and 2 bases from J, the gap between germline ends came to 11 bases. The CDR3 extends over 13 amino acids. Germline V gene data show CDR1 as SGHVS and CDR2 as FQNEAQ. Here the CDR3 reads CAIGSYNTGELFF. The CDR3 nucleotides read TGTGCCATCGGGTCGTATAACACCGGGGAGCTGTTTTTT.

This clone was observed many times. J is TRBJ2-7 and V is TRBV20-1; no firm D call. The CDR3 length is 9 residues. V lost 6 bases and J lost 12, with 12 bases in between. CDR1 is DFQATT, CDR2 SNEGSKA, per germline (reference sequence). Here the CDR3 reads CSASSPWYV. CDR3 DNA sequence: TGCAGTGCCAGTAGCCCGTGGTACGTC.

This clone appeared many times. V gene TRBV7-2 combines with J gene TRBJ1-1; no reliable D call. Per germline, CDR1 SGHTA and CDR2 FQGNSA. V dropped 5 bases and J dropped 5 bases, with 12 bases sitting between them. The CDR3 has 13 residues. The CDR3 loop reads CASSPHGATEAFF. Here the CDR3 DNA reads TGTGCCAGCAGCCCTCACGGTGCAACTGAAGCTTTCTTT.

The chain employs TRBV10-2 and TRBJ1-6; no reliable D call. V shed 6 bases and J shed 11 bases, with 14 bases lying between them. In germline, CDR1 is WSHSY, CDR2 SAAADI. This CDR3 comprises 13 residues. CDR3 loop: CASSEEGWTPLHF. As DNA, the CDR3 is TGCGCCAGCAGCGAGGAGGGTTGGACACCCCTCCACTTT.

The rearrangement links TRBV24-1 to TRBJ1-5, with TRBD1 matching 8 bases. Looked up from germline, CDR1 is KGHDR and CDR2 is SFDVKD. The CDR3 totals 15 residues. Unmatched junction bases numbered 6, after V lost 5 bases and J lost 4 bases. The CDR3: CATSVGTGPNQPQHF. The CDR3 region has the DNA TGTGCCACCAGTGTCGGGACAGGTCCAAATCAGCCCCAGCATTTT.

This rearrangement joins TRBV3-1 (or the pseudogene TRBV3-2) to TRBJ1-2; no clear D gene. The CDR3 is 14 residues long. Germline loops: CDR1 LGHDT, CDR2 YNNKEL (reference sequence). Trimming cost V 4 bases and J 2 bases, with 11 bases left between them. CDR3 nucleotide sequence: TGTGCCAGCAGCCCCTCTACCGTGAACTATGGCTACACCTTC. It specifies CASSPSTVNYGYTF.

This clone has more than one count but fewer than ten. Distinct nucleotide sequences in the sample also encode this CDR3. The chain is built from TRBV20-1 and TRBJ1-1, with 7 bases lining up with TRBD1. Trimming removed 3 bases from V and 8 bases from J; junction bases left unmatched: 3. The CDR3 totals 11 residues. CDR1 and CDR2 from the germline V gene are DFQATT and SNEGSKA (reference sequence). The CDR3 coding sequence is TGCAGTGCTAGCAGACAGGGCGAAGCTTTCTTT. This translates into CSASRQGEAFF.

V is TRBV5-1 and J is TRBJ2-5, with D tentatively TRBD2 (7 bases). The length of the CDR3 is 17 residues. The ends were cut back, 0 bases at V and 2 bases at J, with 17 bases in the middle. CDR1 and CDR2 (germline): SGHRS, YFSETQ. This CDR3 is CASSLAKGGGKQETQYF. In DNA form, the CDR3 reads TGCGCCAGCAGCTTGGCCAAGGGGGGAGGGAAGCAAGAGACCCAGTACTTC.

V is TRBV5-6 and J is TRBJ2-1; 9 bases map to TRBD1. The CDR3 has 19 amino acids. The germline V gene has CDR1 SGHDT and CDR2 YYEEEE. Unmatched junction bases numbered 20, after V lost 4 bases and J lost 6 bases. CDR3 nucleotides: TGTGCCAGCAGCCCCACAATCCGGGACAGGGTTCCAGGCAGCAATGAGCAGTTCTTC. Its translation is CASSPTIRDRVPGSNEQFF.

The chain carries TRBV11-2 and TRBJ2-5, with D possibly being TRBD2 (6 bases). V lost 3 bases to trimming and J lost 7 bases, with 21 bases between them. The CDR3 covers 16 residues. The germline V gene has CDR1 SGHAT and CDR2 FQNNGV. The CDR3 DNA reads TGTGCCAGCAGCTTGGTTACTAGCCTCTCCCAGGGGACCCAGTACTTC. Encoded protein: CASSLVTSLSQGTQYF.